This TCR beta chain was identified in a study of Graves' ophthalmopathy and Graves' hyperthyroidism. As the template, RNA transcripts were used to amplify TCR beta CDR3 regions. An opening RT-PCR round employed HTBI primers and preceded a second-round multiplex PCR. From the multiplex PCR reads, TCRdb called clonotypes with MiXCR, one entry per CDR3 protein. The sample has some 360,000 distinct CDR3 sequences, about 15% seen once. Trimming removed 5 bases from V and 3 bases from J; junction bases left unmatched: 5. The CDR3 sequence is 14 residues long. Germline CDR1 reads DFQATT; CDR2 reads SNEGSKA (reference sequence). Hyperthyroidism is called stable when no ophthalmopathy develops within 18 months of follow-up. Hyperthyroidism patients had new diagnoses, durations under 2 months, and ages of 18 to 65. Lactation, pregnancy, uncontrolled infections and other autoimmune diseases were all grounds for excluding patients. PBMCs came from roughly 9.2 ml of fresh peripheral blood.

This clonotype was detected ten times or more. This clonotype originated in an adult woman with stable Graves' hyperthyroidism. Material: peripheral blood. The rearrangement joins TRBV20-1 to TRBJ2-7, with 12 bases fitting TRBD2. CDR3 sequence: CSAQPTSGSYEQYF. In DNA, the CDR3 is TGCAGTGCTCAACCGACTAGCGGGAGCTACGAGCAGTACTTC.